A selection of T cell receptor beta chains follows, all from one sample in a study of cytomegalovirus exposure and HLA in healthy donors. The repertoire was sequenced with immunoSEQ multiplex PCR; TCRdb's copy has only in-frame clones and lacks some. The data hold roughly 180,000 clones, with nearly 80% observed a single time. Material: PBMCs. The receptor set was obtained from a woman between 25 and 40 years old in good health and CMV-seropositive. Both conserved end residues are part of each CDR3. D genes are given only for firm matches. A row's size may be missing; if present it is once, few, many or a size class.

CDR3 protein	CDR3 DNA	D gene	J gene	clone size	V gene
CASSPMGRTEAFF	TGTGCCAGCAGTCCTATGGGCAGGACTGAAGCTTTCTTT	NA	TRBJ1-1	few	TRBV6-6
CASLLLRGYTEAFF	TGTGCCAGCCTCCTCTTGCGGGGATATACTGAAGCTTTCTTT	NA	TRBJ1-1	few	TRBV2
CASSAGTSWEDEQFF	TGTGCCAGCAGCGCAGGGACATCATGGGAAGATGAGCAGTTCTTC	NA	TRBJ2-1	NA	TRBV25-1
CASSQDRTSYEQYF	TGCGCCAGCAGCCAAGACAGGACTTCCTACGAGCAGTACTTC	NA	TRBJ2-7	NA	TRBV4-3
CASSIGAARLAKNIQYF	TGTGCCAGTAGTATAGGTGCAGCCAGGCTAGCCAAAAACATTCAGTACTTC	NA	TRBJ2-4	NA	TRBV19
CASSYSPGTSRGELFF	TGTGCCAGCAGTTACTCCCCGGGGACTAGTAGGGGGGAGCTGTTTTTT	TRBD2	TRBJ2-2	NA	TRBV6-5
CASSKAGREAHEQFF	TGTGCCAGCAGCAAAGCAGGGCGGGAGGCCCATGAGCAGTTCTTC	NA	TRBJ2-1	few	TRBV21-1
CASSLAYGDRNTEAFF	TGTGCCAGCAGCTTAGCGTACGGGGACAGGAACACTGAAGCTTTCTTT	TRBD1	TRBJ1-1	once	TRBV7-6
CASRLARTGELFF	TGTGCCAGCAGACTAGCGAGAACAGGGGAGCTGTTTTTT	TRBD2	TRBJ2-2	NA	TRBV2
CASSLQGPNTEAFF	TGCGCCAGCAGCTTGCAGGGGCCGAACACTGAAGCTTTCTTT	NA	TRBJ1-1	NA	TRBV5-1
CASSLSLAGYNEQFF	TGTGCCAGCAGTTTATCACTAGCGGGTTACAATGAGCAGTTCTTC	TRBD2	TRBJ2-1	NA	TRBV28
CASTAGTGEGNTEAFF	TGTGCCAGCACCGCCGGGACAGGGGAGGGTAACACTGAAGCTTTCTTT	TRBD1	TRBJ1-1	NA	TRBV6-6
CASSLAGLDGNIQYF	TGTGCCAGCAGCTTAGCAGGACTAGATGGAAACATTCAGTACTTC	TRBD2	TRBJ2-4	NA	TRBV7-9
CATTRGGETQYF	TGCGCCACCACGCGGGGAGGAGAGACCCAGTACTTC	NA	TRBJ2-5	NA	TRBV5-1
CASIEQVDNEQFF	TGTGCCAGCATCGAACAGGTCGACAATGAGCAGTTCTTC	NA	TRBJ2-1	NA	TRBV7-9
CASSQDGGSGSGELFF	TGTGCCAGCAGCCAAGATGGAGGGTCGGGCTCCGGGGAGCTGTTTTTT	NA	TRBJ2-2	once	TRBV4-2
CASSILVAGERETQYF	TGTGCCAGCAGTATACTCGTAGCGGGAGAGAGAGAGACCCAGTACTTC	TRBD2	TRBJ2-5	NA	TRBV27
CASSPDPGTEAFF	TGTGCCAGCAGCCCAGACCCAGGGACAGAAGCTTTCTTT	NA	TRBJ1-1	NA	TRBV5-6
CSVDKDRDIDTIYF	TGCAGCGTTGACAAAGACAGAGACATAGACACCATATATTTT	NA	TRBJ1-3	NA	TRBV29-1
CASSPRTGGFANEKLFF	TGTGCCAGCAGCCCTCGGACAGGGGGCTTTGCTAATGAAAAACTGTTTTTT	TRBD1	TRBJ1-4	NA	TRBV9
CAISESTRGVEQYF	TGTGCCATCAGTGAGTCGACTCGGGGGGTCGAGCAGTACTTC	TRBD2	TRBJ2-7	NA	TRBV10-3
CASSPLAGGPYEQYF	TGCGCCAGCAGTCCGCTGGCGGGAGGGCCATACGAGCAGTACTTC	TRBD2	TRBJ2-7	NA	TRBV10-1
CASSASGGGRYEQYF	TGTGCCAGCAGCGCCTCGGGGGGTGGTAGATACGAGCAGTACTTC	TRBD2	TRBJ2-7	NA	TRBV27
CATTGQGGAGELFF	TGTGCCACTACCGGACAGGGTGGGGCCGGGGAGCTGTTTTTT	TRBD1	TRBJ2-2	few	TRBV19
CSPLGVWTGEVTSTEAFF	TGCAGCCCCCTTGGGGTGTGGACAGGGGAAGTGACTAGCACTGAGGCTTTCTTC	TRBD1	TRBJ1-1	NA	TRBV29-1
CASSERDSATGELFF	TGTGCCAGCAGTGAAAGGGACTCGGCCACCGGGGAGCTGTTTTTT	NA	TRBJ2-2	NA	TRBV6-1
CSAERSYEQYF	TGCAGTGCCGAACGGTCCTACGAGCAGTACTTC	NA	TRBJ2-7	NA	TRBV20-1
CASSQDWVGASATNEKLFF	TGCGCCAGCAGCCAAGATTGGGTGGGGGCCTCTGCAACTAATGAAAAACTGTTTTTT	NA	TRBJ1-4	once	TRBV4-3
CASSLISGGNNEQFF	TGTGCCAGCAGCTTAATCAGCGGGGGGAACAATGAGCAGTTCTTC	TRBD2	TRBJ2-1	once	TRBV7-3
CASSESVLTMFF	TGTGCCAGCAGTGAATCCGTTTTGACTATGTTTTTT	NA	TRBJ1-4	once	TRBV2
CASNRLAGGHGELFF	TGTGCCAGCAACCGACTAGCGGGGGGGCACGGGGAGCTGTTTTTT	TRBD2	TRBJ2-2	NA	TRBV2
CASSAVAASYEQYF	TGTGCCAGCAGTGCGGTAGCCGCATCCTACGAGCAGTACTTC	NA	TRBJ2-7	few	TRBV6-1
CASSWGQGRRGYTF	TGCGCCAGCAGCTGGGGACAGGGAAGGAGAGGCTACACCTTC	TRBD1	TRBJ1-2	NA	TRBV5-1
CASSQEDRGEYEQYF	TGTGCCAGCAGCCAGGAGGACAGGGGGGAATACGAGCAGTACTTC	TRBD1	TRBJ2-7	NA	TRBV4-2
CASTGFPYNEQFF	TGTGCCAGCACAGGGTTCCCCTACAATGAGCAGTTCTTC	NA	TRBJ2-1	once	TRBV6-1
CSALIGTGSISGVLNTEAFF	TGCAGCGCTTTAATCGGGACAGGTTCAATCTCCGGTGTTTTGAACACTGAAGCTTTCTTT	TRBD1	TRBJ1-1	once	TRBV29-1
CASSDGTGTYGYTF	TGCGCCAGCAGTGATGGGACAGGGACCTATGGCTACACCTTC	TRBD1	TRBJ1-2	once	TRBV10-2
CASSAPPLRQGSYEQYF	TGTGCCAGCAGCGCTCCTCCTCTTAGACAGGGCTCCTACGAGCAGTACTTC	TRBD1	TRBJ2-7	NA	TRBV7-9
CASSLVQGHGYTF	TGTGCCAGCAGCTTAGTACAGGGCCATGGCTACACCTTC	NA	TRBJ1-2	NA	TRBV7-8
CASSLRGRNQPQHF	TGTGCCAGCAGCTTAAGGGGTCGCAATCAGCCCCAGCATTTT	NA	TRBJ1-5	NA	TRBV7-8
CSVEWGGTDTQYF	TGCAGCGTTGAGTGGGGGGGGACAGATACGCAGTATTTT	TRBD2	TRBJ2-3	NA	TRBV29-1
CASSLVTGKERLFF	TGCGCCAGCAGCTTGGTGACAGGAAAAGAGAGACTGTTTTTT	NA	TRBJ1-4	NA	TRBV5-1
CATSGVPNTGELFF	TGTGCCACTTCAGGGGTACCGAACACCGGGGAGCTGTTTTTT	NA	TRBJ2-2	NA	TRBV28
CASSDTKGQPYEQYF	TGTGCCAGCAGTGATACGAAAGGACAACCCTACGAGCAGTACTTC	NA	TRBJ2-7	NA	TRBV2
CASSRLDSMPGNTIYF	TGCGCCAGCAGCCGATTAGACAGCATGCCTGGAAACACCATATATTTT	NA	TRBJ1-3	NA	TRBV5-1
CASSLMGLGEHNEQFF	TGTGCCAGCAGCTTAATGGGACTAGGGGAGCACAATGAGCAGTTCTTC	TRBD2	TRBJ2-1	NA	TRBV7-9
CASSPSGTHGYTF	TGTGCCAGCAGCCCATCAGGGACTCATGGCTACACCTTC	NA	TRBJ1-2	once	TRBV5-6
CASSQVWGREGYTF	TGTGCCAGCAGCCAGGTATGGGGGCGTGAAGGCTACACCTTC	NA	TRBJ1-2	NA	TRBV28
CASSFALPGTGDSYEQYF	TGCGCCAGCAGCTTCGCTCTGCCTGGGACAGGGGATTCCTACGAGCAGTACTTC	TRBD1	TRBJ2-7	NA	TRBV5-1
CASKGPISYNEQFF	TGTGCCAGCAAGGGGCCGATCTCCTACAATGAGCAGTTCTTC	NA	TRBJ2-1	NA	TRBV5-4
CATRDRDSLFNYGYTF	TGTGCTACCAGGGACCGGGACAGCCTTTTTAACTATGGCTACACCTTC	TRBD1	TRBJ1-2	once	TRBV19
CSVTRGTYEQYF	TGCAGCGTTACCAGGGGGACCTACGAGCAGTACTTC	TRBD1	TRBJ2-7	NA	TRBV29-1
CASSLTSGRGNEQFF	TGTGCCAGCAGCTTAACTAGCGGGAGGGGCAATGAGCAGTTCTTC	TRBD2	TRBJ2-1	NA	TRBV11-3
CASSSGPGGNEQFF	TGTGCCAGCAGCTCCGGACCAGGGGGGAATGAGCAGTTCTTC	NA	TRBJ2-1	NA	TRBV5-6